This T cell receptor beta chain was profiled in a study of blood T cell repertoires in COVID-19. The CDR3 consists of 15 residues. The V segment lost 9 bases and the J segment 2 bases; nucleotides outside the gene matches: 9. The germline V gene has CDR1 KGHDR and CDR2 SFDVKD. Assay: immunoSEQ multiplex PCR; the TCRdb copy retains only in-frame clones and omits some. Of roughly 100,000 clones in the sample, roughly 92% were seen once. Enrolled during active infection, Seattle patients were then followed longitudinally. The source material was peripheral blood. The TCR sequence derives from a woman in her forties or fifties with COVID-19, enrolled during active disease. The chain is built from TRBV24-1 and TRBJ2-3; 8 bases map to TRBD2. Written as DNA, the CDR3 is TGTGCCACCCGCGGGAGCGGGGGCTACACAGATACGCAGTATTTT. Translating gives CATRGSGGYTDTQYF.